Detailed here is one TCR beta chain. This entry comes from a study of blood T cell repertoires in COVID-19. Overall study context: Samples representing acute and convalescent COVID-19 were sourced from the United States, Italy and Spain. T cells, B-cell-depleted T cells, or PBMCs supplied cDNA or gDNA.

The repertoire was sequenced with immunoSEQ multiplex PCR; TCRdb's copy has only in-frame clones and lacks some. The sample yields 250,000 to 300,000 clones, about 88% seen once. V was shortened by 3 bases and J by 5 bases, with 13 bases between the two germline ends. This CDR3 has 15 amino acids. Germline CDR1 SGHAT, CDR2 FQNNGV. The sample taken for sequencing was peripheral blood. V is TRBV11-2 and J is TRBJ2-2, with TRBD1 as a possible D gene (6 bases). This TCR was recovered from a woman between 25 and 40 years old with COVID-19, enrolled during active disease. The chain's CDR3 is CASSFGQWGTGELFF. As DNA, the CDR3 is TGTGCCAGCAGCTTCGGACAGTGGGGGACCGGGGAGCTGTTTTTT.